This T cell receptor beta chain was captured in a study of lymphopenia after photon versus proton radiotherapy. This CDR3 spans 14 amino acids. The germline V gene encodes CDR1 SGHDT and CDR2 YYEEEE. The germline V and J ends were trimmed by 3 bases and 1 base, with 11 bases remaining between them. Method: immunoSEQ multiplex PCR; TCRdb's copy keeps in-frame clones and lacks some. The sample shows approximately 8,000 clones, 70% to 90% of them seen only once. This clone was detected once. The TCR comes from a man older than 75 with cholangiocarcinoma. J is TRBJ2-7 and V is TRBV5-6; D may match TRBD1 or TRBD2 (5 bases each). The input for sequencing was peripheral blood, taken from a patient treated with photon-based radiotherapy. The CDR3 region has the DNA TGTGCCAGCAGCTCGGGGCCTGGATCCTACGAGCAGTACTTC. This translates into CASSSGPGSYEQYF.